This T cell receptor beta chain was captured by sequencing in a study of T cells in Graves' hyperthyroidism and ophthalmopathy. It was RNA transcripts that yielded the amplified TCR beta CDR3 regions. HTBI primers drove first-round RT-PCR of the TCR CDR3. Via MiXCR, TCRdb re-called the multiplex PCR reads, giving one row per CDR3 protein. The data show 200,000 to 250,000 distinct CDR3 sequences, roughly 17% seen once. The CDR3 loop spans 13 amino acids. The V gene lost 5 bases and the J gene lost 5 bases, with 12 bases spanning the gap. The specimen sequenced was blood. This sequence originates from a man in his forties or fifties with Graves' hyperthyroidism. The chain combines TRBV12-3 or TRBV12-4 with TRBJ1-2; the D is unclear. This CDR3 is CASSLQSSYGYTF. CDR3 DNA sequence: TGTGCCAGCAGTCTACAGAGCTCGTATGGCTACACCTTC.